This TCR beta chain was retrieved from a study of blood T cell repertoires in COVID-19 (dated by TCRdb to the early 2020s). Concerning the study at large: Samples covering the acute and convalescent phases of COVID-19 were provided by collaborators in the United States, Italy and Spain. The sample metadata nearly always contained a de-identified subject ID, COVID-19 status, age in years and sex. Deeply sampled blood TCRbeta repertoires from subjects exposed to, actively infected with, or recovered from COVID-19 were included in the dataset. The repertoires were released in a freely available public database meant as a resource for research on the immune response to SARS-CoV-2. The prospective study material was composed of cDNA or gDNA derived from T cells, B-cell-depleted T cells, or PBMCs. HLA class I and class II types, where available, came from metadata supplied by the sample provider rather than from assay-based typing. The samples were drawn from two sources: the first 160 participants of the ongoing ImmuneRACE study, and about 1,300 subjects contributed by 6 global collaborators. Overall results and qualifications from the work: How much clinical and demographic metadata was included differed by source and by participant, and the metadata was provided uncurated.

TCRbeta CDR3 regions were amplified from genomic DNA using the immunoSEQ Assay, a bias-controlled multiplex PCR. Regarding the original processing steps: The number of nucleated cells in each sample was estimated by amplification of reference gene primers within the assay. To quantify the absolute abundance of each unique TCRbeta CDR3 rearrangement, sequence reads were collapsed and filtered. For each sample, productive Simpson clonality was calculated by taking the square root of Simpson's diversity index across productive rearrangements. As stored in TCRdb, this immuneACCESS dataset retains in-frame rearrangements with V and J assigned. A fraction of the clones does not appear; measured against another copy, unresolved V genes explain less than half of the discrepancy, and the remainder lacks a known reason. The V and J calls and the clone size are those of that table, but D and trimming were determined from the DNA. In all, the sample holds about 190,000 clones, and 90% of those were seen once. The top ten clonotypes cover 0.62% of the sample.

This clone appeared a single time. No antigen is known for it. No much larger clonotype is one base removed from it; base qualities were not supplied. The collaborating institutions used their own protocols to collect whole blood in K2EDTA tubes. For TCRbeta analysis, collaborator samples were shipped as frozen whole blood, as isolated PBMCs, or as DNA extracted from either sample type. CDR1 is given as SGHTA and CDR2 as FQGNSA, both from the germline V gene. The germline V and J ends show losses of 5 bases and 9 bases respectively, and no gene match explains 11 bases of the junction. The CDR3 has 16 amino acids, counting the end cysteine and phenylalanine. Only CDR3 DNA is held: 48 bases, read in frame from base 1.

This receptor was taken from a man aged 45-65 years with acute or convalescent COVID-19. Sequencing used peripheral blood. The chain is made from TRBV7-2 and TRBJ2-1, with 12 junctional bases fitting TRBD2. For the CDR3, the sequence is CASSTPGLAGFTEQFF. The DNA reads TGTGCCAGCAGCACACCGGGACTAGCGGGTTTCACTGAGCAGTTCTTC.